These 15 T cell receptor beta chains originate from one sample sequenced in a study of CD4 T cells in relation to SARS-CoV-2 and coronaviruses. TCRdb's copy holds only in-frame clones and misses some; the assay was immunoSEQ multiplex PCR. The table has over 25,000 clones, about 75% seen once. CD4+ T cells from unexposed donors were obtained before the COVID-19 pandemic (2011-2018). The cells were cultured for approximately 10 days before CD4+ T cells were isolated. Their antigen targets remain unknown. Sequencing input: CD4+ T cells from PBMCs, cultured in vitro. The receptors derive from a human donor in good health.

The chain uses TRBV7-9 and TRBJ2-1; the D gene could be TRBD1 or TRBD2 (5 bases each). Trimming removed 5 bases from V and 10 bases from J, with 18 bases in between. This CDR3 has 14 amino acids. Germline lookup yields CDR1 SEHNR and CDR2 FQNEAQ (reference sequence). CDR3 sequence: CASSIGTTSLEQFF. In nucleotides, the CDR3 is TGTGCCAGCAGCATCGGGACCACATCGCTGGAGCAGTTCTTC. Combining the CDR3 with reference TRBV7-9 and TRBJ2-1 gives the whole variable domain DTGVSQNPRHKITKRGQNVTFRCDPISEHNRLYWYRQTLGQGPEFLTYFQNEAQLEKSRLLSDRFSAERPKGSFSTLEIQRTEQGDSAMYLCASSIGTTSLEQFFGPGTRLTVL.

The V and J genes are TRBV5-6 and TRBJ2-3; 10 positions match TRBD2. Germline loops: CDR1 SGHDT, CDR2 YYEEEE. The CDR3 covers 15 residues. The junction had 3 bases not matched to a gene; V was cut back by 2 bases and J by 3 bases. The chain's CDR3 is CASSFLAGETDTQYF. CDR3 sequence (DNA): TGTGCCAGCAGCTTTCTAGCGGGGGAGACAGATACGCAGTATTTT.

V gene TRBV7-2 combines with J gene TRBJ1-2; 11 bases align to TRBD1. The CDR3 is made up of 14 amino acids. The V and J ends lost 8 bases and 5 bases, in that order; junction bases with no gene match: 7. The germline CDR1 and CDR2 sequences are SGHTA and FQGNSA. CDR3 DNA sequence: TGTGCCAGCCTCGGGACAGGGGGGGGTTATGGCTACACCTTC. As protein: CASLGTGGGYGYTF.

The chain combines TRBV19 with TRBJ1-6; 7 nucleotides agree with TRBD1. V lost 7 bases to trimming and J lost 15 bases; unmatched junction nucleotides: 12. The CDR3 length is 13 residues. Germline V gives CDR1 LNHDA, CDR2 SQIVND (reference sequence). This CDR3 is CASNRDSGQVLHF. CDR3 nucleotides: TGTGCCAGTAACCGTGACTCAGGACAGGTCCTCCACTTT.

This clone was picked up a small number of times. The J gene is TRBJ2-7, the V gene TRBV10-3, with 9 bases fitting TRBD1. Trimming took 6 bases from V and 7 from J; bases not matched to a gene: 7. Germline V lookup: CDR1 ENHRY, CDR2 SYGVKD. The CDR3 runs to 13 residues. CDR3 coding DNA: TGTGCCATCAGGCAGGGGACAGGGATTGAGCAGTACTTC. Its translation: CAIRQGTGIEQYF.

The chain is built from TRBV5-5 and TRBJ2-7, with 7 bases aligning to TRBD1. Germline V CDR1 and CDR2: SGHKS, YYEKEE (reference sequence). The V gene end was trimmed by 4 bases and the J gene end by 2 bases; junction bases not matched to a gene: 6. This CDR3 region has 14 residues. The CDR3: CASSRGQSAYEQYF. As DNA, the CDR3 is TGTGCCAGCAGCCGGGGACAGTCTGCCTACGAGCAGTACTTC.

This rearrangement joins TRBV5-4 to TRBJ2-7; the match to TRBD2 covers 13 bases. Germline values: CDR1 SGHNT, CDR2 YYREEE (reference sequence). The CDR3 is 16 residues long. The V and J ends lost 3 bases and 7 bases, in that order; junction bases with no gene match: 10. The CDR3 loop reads CASSSNGLAGAREQYF. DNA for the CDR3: TGTGCCAGCAGCTCTAACGGACTAGCGGGAGCAAGGGAGCAGTACTTC.

In DNA form, the CDR3 reads TGTGCCTGGAGTGCGGACAGGGGGGCCTACGAGCAGTACTTC. The encoded protein is CAWSADRGAYEQYF. The gene calls are TRBV30 and TRBJ2-7; 10 positions match TRBD1. Germline V gene sequence: CDR1 GTSNPN, CDR2 SVGIG (reference sequence). The CDR3 totals 14 residues. Trimming removed 1 base from V and 2 bases from J; junction bases left unmatched: 2. Combining the CDR3 with reference TRBV30 and TRBJ2-7 gives the whole variable domain SQTIHQWPATLVQPVGSPLSLECTVEGTSNPNLYWYRQAAGRGLQLLFYSVGIGQISSEVPQNLSASRPQDRQFILSSKKLLLSDSGFYLCAWSADRGAYEQYFGPGTRLTVT.

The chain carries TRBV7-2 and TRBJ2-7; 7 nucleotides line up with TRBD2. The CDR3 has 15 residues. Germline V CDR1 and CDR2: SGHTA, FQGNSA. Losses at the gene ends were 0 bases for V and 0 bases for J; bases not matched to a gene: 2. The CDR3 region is CASSLAGGSSYEQYF. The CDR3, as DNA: TGTGCCAGCAGCTTAGCGGGGGGGAGCTCCTACGAGCAGTACTTC. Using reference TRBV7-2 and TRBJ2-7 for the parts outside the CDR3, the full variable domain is GAGVSQSPSNKVTEKGKDVELRCDPISGHTALYWYRQSLGQGLEFLIYFQGNSAPDKSGLPSDRFSAERTGGSVSTLTIQRTQQEDSAVYLCASSLAGGSSYEQYFGPGTRLTVT.

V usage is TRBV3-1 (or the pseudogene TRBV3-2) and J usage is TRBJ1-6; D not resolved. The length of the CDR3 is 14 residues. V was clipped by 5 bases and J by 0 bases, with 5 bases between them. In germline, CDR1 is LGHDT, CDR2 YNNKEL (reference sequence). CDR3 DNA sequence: TGTGCCAGCAGCTCCCGCTCCTATAATTCACCCCTCCACTTT. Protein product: CASSSRSYNSPLHF.

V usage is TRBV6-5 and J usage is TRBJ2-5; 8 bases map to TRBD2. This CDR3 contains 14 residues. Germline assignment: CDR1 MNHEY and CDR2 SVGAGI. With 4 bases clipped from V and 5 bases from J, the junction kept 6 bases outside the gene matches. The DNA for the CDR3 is TGTGCCAGCAGTTGGGGCGGGGGGAGGGAGACCCAGTACTTC. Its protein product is CASSWGGGRETQYF.

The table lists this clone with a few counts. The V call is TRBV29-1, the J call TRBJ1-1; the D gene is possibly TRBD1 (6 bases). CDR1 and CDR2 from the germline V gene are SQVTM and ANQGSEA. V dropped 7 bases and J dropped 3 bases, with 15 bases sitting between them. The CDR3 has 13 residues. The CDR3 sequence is CSDMGGGYTEAFF. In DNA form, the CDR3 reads TGCAGCGATATGGGGGGCGGGTACACTGAAGCTTTCTTT. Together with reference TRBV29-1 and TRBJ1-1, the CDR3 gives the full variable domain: SAVISQKPSRDICQRGTSLTIQCQVDSQVTMMFWYRQQPGQSLTLIATANQGSEATYESGFVIDKFPISRPNLTFSTLTVSNMSPEDSSIYLCSDMGGGYTEAFFGQGTRLTVV.

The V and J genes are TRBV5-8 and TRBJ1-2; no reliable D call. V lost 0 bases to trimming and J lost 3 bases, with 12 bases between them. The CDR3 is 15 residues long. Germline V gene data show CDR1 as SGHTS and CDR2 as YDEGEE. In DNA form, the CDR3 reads TGTGCCAGCAGCTTGGGACCCAGGAGGGACTATGGCTACACCTTC. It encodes CASSLGPRRDYGYTF.

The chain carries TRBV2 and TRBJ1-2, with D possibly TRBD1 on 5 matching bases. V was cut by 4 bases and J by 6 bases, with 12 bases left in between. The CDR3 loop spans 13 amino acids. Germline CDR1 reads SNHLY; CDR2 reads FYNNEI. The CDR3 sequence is CASSGDQANGYTF. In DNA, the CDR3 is TGTGCCAGCAGTGGGGACCAAGCGAATGGCTACACCTTC. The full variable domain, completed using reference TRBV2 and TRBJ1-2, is EPEVTQTPSHQVTQMGQEVILRCVPISNHLYFYWYRQILGQKVEFLVSFYNNEISEKSEIFDDQFSVERPDGSNFTLKIRSTKLEDSAMYFCASSGDQANGYTFGSGTRLTVV.

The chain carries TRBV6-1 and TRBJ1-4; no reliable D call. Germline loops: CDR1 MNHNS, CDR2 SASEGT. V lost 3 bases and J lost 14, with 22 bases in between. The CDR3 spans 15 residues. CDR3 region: CASSDPPIGAEALFF. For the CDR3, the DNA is TGTGCCAGCAGTGACCCCCCGATTGGCGCCGAGGCTCTGTTTTTT.